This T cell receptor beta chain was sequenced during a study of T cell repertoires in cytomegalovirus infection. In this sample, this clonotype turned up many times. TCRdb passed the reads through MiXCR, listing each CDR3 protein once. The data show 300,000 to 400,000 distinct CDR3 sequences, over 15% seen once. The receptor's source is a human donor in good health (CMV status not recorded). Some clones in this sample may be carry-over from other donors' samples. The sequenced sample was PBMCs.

The CDR3 loop is CASSSSLGLYGYTF. In nucleotides, the CDR3 is TGTGCCAGCAGCTCCTCACTGGGGCTTTATGGCTACACCTTC. The rearrangement uses TRBV7-2 and TRBJ1-2; maybe TRBD1 (5 bases). The CDR3 is made up of 14 amino acids. V was cut by 4 bases and J by 5 bases, with 14 bases left in between. Per the germline V gene, CDR1 is SGHTA and CDR2 is FQGNSA.